This T cell receptor (beta chain) was sequenced in a study of lymphopenia after photon versus proton radiotherapy. On this clone itself: As yet, its antigen is unknown.

Method: immunoSEQ multiplex PCR; TCRdb's copy keeps in-frame clones and lacks some. This sample has roughly 53,000 clones, with around 83% found just once. Study findings and constraints: Oligoclonal CD8+ Temra expansion after nadir drove photon patients' diversity drop. Photon-treated patients lost naive T cells and TCR diversity; proton-treated stayed stable.

The source material was peripheral blood, sampled from a patient treated with photon-based radiotherapy. The sequence came from a man aged 50 to 59 with gastric cancer.

As DNA, the CDR3 is TGTGCCAGCAGCTTAGTCAGCTCCTACAATGAGCAGTTCTTC. Protein: CASSLVSSYNEQFF. The chain recombines TRBV7-9 with TRBJ2-1; D is unclear. Trimming shortened V by 1 base and J by 0 bases, and 4 bases separated the two germline ends. The CDR3 is 14 amino acids. CDR1 is SEHNR and CDR2 is FQNEAQ in the germline V gene (reference sequence).